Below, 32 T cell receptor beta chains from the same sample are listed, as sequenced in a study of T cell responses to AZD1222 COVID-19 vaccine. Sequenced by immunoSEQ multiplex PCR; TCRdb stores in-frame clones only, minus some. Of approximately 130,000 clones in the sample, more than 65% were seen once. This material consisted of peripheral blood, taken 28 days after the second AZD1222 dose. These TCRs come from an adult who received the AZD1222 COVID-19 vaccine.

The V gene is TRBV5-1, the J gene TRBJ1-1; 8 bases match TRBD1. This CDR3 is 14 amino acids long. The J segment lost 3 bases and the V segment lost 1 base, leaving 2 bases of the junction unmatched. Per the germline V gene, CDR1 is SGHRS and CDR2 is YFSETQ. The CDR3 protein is CASSLSQGDTEAFF. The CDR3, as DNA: TGCGCCAGCAGCTTGTCACAGGGGGACACTGAAGCTTTCTTT.

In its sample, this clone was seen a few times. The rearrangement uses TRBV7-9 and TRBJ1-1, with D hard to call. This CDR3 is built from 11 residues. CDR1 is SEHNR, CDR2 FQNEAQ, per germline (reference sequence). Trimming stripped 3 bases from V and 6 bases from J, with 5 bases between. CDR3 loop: CASSFRPEAFF. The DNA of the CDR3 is TGTGCCAGCAGCTTTCGCCCTGAAGCTTTCTTT.

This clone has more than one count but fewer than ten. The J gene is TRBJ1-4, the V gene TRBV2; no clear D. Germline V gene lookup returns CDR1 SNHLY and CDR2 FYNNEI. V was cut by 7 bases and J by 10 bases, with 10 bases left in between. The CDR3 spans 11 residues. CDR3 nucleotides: TGTGCCAGCATGGGGTCAGGAAAACTGTTTTTT. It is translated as CASMGSGKLFF.

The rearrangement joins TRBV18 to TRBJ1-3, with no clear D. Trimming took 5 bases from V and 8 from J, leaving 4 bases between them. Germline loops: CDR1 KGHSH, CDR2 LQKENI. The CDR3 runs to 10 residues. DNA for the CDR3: TGTGCCAGCTCAAAGGACACCATATATTTT. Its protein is CASSKDTIYF.

The CDR3, as DNA: TGTGCCAGCAGTGTCTCCTACGGGGGGGCTCGGAATGAGCAGTTCTTC. Translated, it gives CASSVSYGGARNEQFF. This chain connects TRBV6-4 to TRBJ2-1; 8 bases fit TRBD2. Trimming removed 4 bases from V and 7 bases from J; junction bases left unmatched: 12. The CDR3 contains 16 residues. From germline, CDR1 is MRHNA and CDR2 SNTAGT.

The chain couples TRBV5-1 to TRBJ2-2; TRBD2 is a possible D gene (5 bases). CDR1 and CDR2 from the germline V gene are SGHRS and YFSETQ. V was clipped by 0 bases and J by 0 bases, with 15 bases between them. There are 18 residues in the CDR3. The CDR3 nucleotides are TGCGCCAGCAGCTTGGGGCCTAGAGGGCCTGCGAACACCGGGGAGCTGTTTTTT. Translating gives CASSLGPRGPANTGELFF.

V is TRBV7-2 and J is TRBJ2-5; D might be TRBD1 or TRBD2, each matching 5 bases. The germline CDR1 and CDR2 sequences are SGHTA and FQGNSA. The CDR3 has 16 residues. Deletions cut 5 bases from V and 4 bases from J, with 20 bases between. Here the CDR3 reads CASSPGQGEGSETQYF. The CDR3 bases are TGTGCCAGCAGCCCCGGCCAGGGAGAAGGTTCAGAGACCCAGTACTTC.

CDR3 in amino acids: CASSLLPLGGIFQPQHF. The CDR3 coding sequence is TGTGCCAGCAGTTTATTGCCTTTAGGGGGGATTTTTCAGCCCCAGCATTTT. J is TRBJ1-5 and V is TRBV27; the D gene is possibly TRBD1 (6 bases). Germline V gene sequence: CDR1 MNHEY, CDR2 SMNVEV (reference sequence). V was cut by 1 base and J by 6 bases, with 19 bases left in between. The CDR3 runs 17 residues.

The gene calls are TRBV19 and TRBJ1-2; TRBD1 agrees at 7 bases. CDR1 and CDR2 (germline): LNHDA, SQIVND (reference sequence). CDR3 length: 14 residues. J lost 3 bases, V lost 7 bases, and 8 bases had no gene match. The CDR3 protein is CASTPTGQYYGYTF. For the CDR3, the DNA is TGTGCCAGTACCCCCACGGGACAGTACTATGGCTACACCTTC.

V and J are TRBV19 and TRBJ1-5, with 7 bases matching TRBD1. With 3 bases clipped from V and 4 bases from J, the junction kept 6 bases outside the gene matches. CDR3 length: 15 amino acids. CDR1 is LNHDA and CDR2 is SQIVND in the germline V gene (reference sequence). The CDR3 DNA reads TGTGCCAGTAGTATCGCTGACAGGGCAAATCAGCCCCAGCATTTT. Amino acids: CASSIADRANQPQHF. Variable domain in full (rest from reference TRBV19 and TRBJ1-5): DGGITQSPKYLFRKEGQNVTLSCEQNLNHDAMYWYRQDPGQGLRLIYYSQIVNDFQKGDIAEGYSVSREKKESFPLTVTSAQKNPTAFYLCASSIADRANQPQHFGDGTRLSIL.

CDR3 sequence (DNA): TGTGCCAGCAGCCGGTCGAATAGCAATCAGCCCCAGCATTTT. Amino acids: CASSRSNSNQPQHF. J is TRBJ1-5 and V is TRBV16; D remains ambiguous. This CDR3 is built from 14 residues. Germline assignment: CDR1 KGHSY and CDR2 FQNENV. Trimming shortened V by 4 bases and J by 0 bases, and 7 bases separated the two germline ends.

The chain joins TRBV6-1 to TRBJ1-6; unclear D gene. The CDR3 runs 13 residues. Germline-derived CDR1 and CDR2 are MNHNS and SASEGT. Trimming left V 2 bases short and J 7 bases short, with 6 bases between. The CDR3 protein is CASSENGNSPLHF. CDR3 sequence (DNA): TGTGCCAGCAGTGAAAATGGCAATTCACCCCTCCACTTT.

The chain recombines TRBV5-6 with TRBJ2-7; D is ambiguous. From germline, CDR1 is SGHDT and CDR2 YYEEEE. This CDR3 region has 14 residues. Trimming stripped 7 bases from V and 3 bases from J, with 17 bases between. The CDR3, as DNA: TGTGCCAGCTTACCACGGAACAGTTACTACGAGCAGTACTTC. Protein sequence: CASLPRNSYYEQYF.

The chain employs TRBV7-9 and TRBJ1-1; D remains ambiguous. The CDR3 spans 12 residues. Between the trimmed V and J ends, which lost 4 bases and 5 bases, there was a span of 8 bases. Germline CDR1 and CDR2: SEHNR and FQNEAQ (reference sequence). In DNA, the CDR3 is TGTGCCAGCAGCTGGAGGGTTACTGAAGCTTTCTTT. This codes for CASSWRVTEAFF.

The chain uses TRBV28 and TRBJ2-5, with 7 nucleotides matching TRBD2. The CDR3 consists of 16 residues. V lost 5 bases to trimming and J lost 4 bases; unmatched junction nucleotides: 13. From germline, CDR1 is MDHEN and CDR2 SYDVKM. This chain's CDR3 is CASSPREGQGGETQYF. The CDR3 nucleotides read TGTGCCAGCAGTCCCAGGGAGGGGCAGGGAGGAGAGACCCAGTACTTC.

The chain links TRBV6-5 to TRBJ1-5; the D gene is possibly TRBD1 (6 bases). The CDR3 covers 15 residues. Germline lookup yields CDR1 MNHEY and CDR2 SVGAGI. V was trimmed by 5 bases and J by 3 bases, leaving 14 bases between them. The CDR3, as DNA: TGTGCCAGCAGTCGTTTTAGGACAGTCAATCAGCCCCAGCATTTT. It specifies CASSRFRTVNQPQHF.

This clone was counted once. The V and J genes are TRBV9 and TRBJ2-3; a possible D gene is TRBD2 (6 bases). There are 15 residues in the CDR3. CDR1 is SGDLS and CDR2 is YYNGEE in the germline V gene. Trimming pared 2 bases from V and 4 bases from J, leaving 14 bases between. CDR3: CASSVGGIAADTQYF. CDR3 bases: TGTGCCAGCAGCGTGGGGGGAATAGCCGCAGATACGCAGTATTTT.

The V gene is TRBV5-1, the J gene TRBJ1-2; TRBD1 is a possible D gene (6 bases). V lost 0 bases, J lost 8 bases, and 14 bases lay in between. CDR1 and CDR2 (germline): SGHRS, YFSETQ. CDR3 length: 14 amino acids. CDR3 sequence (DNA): TGCGCCAGCAGCTTGGCCGTGGCAGGGGAAGGCTACACCTTC. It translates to CASSLAVAGEGYTF.

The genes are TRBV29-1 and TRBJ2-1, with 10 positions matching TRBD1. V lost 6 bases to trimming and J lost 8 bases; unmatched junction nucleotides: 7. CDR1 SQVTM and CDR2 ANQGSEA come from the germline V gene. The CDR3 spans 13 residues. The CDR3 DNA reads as TGCAGCGTCGCCGGGACAGGGGTCCATGAGCAGTTCTTC. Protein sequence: CSVAGTGVHEQFF.

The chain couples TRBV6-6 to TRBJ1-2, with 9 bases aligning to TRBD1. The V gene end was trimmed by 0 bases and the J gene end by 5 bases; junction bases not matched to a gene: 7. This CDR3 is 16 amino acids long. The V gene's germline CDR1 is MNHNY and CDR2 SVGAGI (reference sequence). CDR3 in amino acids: CASSYSDPGQGYGYTF. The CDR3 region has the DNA TGTGCCAGCAGTTACTCGGACCCGGGACAGGGATATGGCTACACCTTC.

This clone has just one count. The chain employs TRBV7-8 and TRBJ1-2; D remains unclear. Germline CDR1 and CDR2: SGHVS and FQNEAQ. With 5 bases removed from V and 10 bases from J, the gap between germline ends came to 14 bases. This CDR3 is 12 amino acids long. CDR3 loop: CASSHLEVDYTF. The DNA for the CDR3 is TGTGCCAGCAGCCACTTGGAGGTAGACTACACCTTC. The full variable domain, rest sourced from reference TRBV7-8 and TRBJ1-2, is GAGVSQSPRYKVAKRGQDVALRCDPISGHVSLFWYQQALGQGPEFLTYFQNEAQLDKSGLPSDRFFAERPEGSVSTLKIQRTQQEDSAVYLCASSHLEVDYTFGSGTRLTVV.

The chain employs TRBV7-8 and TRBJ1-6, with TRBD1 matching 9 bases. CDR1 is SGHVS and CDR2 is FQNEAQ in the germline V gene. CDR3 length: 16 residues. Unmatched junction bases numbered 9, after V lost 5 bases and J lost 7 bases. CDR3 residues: CASSPSGTGWNSPLHF. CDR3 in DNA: TGTGCCAGCAGCCCCTCGGGGACAGGGTGGAATTCACCCCTCCACTTT.

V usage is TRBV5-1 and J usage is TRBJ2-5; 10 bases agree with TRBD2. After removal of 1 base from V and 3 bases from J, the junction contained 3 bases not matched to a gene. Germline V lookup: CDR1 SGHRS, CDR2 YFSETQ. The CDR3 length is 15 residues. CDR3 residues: CASSLPSGGEETQYF. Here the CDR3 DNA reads TGCGCCAGCAGCTTGCCTAGCGGGGGAGAAGAGACCCAGTACTTC.

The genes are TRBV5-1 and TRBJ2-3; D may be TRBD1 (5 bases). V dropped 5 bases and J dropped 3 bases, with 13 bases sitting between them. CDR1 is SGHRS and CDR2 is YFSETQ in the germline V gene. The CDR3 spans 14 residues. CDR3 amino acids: CASSGQGGTDTQYF. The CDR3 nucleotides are TGCGCCAGCAGTGGTCAGGGTGGTACAGATACGCAGTATTTT.

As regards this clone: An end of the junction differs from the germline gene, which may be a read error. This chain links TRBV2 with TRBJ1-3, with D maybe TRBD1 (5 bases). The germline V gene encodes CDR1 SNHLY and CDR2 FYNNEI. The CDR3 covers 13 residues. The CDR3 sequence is CASSMNGAGGQGF. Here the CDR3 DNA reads TGTGCCAGCAGTATGAACGGGGCAGGAGGACAAGGTTTT. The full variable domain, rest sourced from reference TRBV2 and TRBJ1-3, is EPEVTQTPSHQVTQMGQEVILRCVPISNHLYFYWYRQILGQKVEFLVSFYNNEISEKSEIFDDQFSVERPDGSNFTLKIRSTKLEDSAMYFCASSMNGAGGQGFGEGSWLTVV.

The CDR3 here is CASSFSGGDTEAFF. The CDR3 nucleotides are TGTGCCAGCAGCTTCTCCGGCGGGGACACTGAAGCTTTCTTT. V is TRBV7-8 and J is TRBJ1-1; D gene unclear. Per germline, CDR1 SGHVS and CDR2 FQNEAQ. The CDR3 extends over 14 amino acids. Trimming took off 3 bases at V and 3 bases at J, with 11 bases between the two ends.

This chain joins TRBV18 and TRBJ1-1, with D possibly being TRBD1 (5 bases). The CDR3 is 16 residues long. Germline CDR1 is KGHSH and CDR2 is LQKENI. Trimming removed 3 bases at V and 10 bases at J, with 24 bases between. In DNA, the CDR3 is TGTGCCAGCTCACCGAACCTGGAGGCCTCTATCCAGGGAGCTTTCTTT. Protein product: CASSPNLEASIQGAFF.

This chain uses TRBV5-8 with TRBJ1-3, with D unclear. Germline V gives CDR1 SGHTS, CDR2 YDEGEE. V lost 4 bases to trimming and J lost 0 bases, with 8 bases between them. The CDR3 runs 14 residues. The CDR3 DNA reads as TGTGCCAGCAGCCGACCGCCCTCTGGAAACACCATATATTTT. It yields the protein CASSRPPSGNTIYF.

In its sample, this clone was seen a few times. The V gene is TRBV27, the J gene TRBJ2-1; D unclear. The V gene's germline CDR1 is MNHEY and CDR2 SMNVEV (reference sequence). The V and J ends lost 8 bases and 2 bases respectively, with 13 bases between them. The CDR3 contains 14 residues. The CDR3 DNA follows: TGTGCCAGCCGACGAAACGCCGCCTACAATGAGCAGTTCTTC. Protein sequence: CASRRNAAYNEQFF.

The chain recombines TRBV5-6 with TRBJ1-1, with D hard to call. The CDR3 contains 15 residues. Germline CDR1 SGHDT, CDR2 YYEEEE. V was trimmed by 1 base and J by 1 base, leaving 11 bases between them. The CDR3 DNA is TGTGCCAGCAGCTTGTATCGAGAGGAGAACACTGAAGCTTTCTTT. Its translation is CASSLYREENTEAFF.

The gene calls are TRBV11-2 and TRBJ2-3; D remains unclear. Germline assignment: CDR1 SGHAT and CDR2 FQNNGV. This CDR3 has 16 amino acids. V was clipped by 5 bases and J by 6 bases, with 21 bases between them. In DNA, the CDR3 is TGTGCCAGCAGCCCCTCCCGGCCCCTCTCCAGCGATACGCAGTATTTT. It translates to CASSPSRPLSSDTQYF.

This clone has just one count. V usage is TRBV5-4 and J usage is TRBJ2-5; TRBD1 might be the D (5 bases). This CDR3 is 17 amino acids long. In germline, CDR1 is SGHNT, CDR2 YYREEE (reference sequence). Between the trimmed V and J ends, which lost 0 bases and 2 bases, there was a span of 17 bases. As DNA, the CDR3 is TGTGCCAGCAGCTTGGGGCAGGGAACTACTTCGCAAGAGACCCAGTACTTC. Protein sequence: CASSLGQGTTSQETQYF.